The rows below give T cell receptor beta chains drawn from one sample of a study of immune heterogeneity within non-small cell lung tumors. In TCRdb, the multiplex PCR reads were re-called with MiXCR into one record per CDR3 protein. The data hold roughly 4,700 distinct CDR3 sequences, with 33% observed a single time. Sequenced input: lung tumor tissue. The origin of the receptors is a woman between 50 and 59 years old with non-small cell lung cancer. CDR3s include the opening cysteine and the closing phenylalanine or tryptophan. D genes are given only for firm matches. Size is stated for part of the rows, as once, few or many counts, or as a class when the clone is expanded.

>few|TRBV6-6|TRBJ2-7|TRBD1
TGTGCCAGCAGTTACACCCGGACAGGGAGGAATTACGAGCAGTACTTC
CASSYTRTGRNYEQYF
>medium-sized|TRBV5-4|TRBJ2-2|TRBD2
TGTGCCAGCAGCCTAAAAGCGGGAGTGGACACCGGGGAGCTGTTTTTT
CASSLKAGVDTGELFF
>NA|TRBV19|TRBJ1-5|NA
TGTGCCAGTAACTTGGGAGGTGGCAGCAATCAGCCCCAGCATTTT
CASNLGGGSNQPQHF
>medium-sized|TRBV18|TRBJ1-5|NA
TGTGCCAGCTCACCGGTTCAACAGAATAGCAATCAGCCCCAGCATTTT
CASSPVQQNSNQPQHF
>NA|TRBV11-3|TRBJ1-6|NA
TGTGCCAGCAGCCGAGGGGGAAAGCAGGGAAATAGCTCACCCCTCCACTTT
CASSRGGKQGNSSPLHF
>medium-sized|TRBV15|TRBJ2-4|NA
TGTGCCACCAGCGGAACAGACAGGGCCAAAAACATTCAGTACTTC
CATSGTDRAKNIQYF
>few|TRBV5-6|TRBJ2-1|TRBD2
TGTGCCAGCAGCACTTCTAGCGGGATACAGTTCTTC
CASSTSSGIQFF
>few|TRBV29-1|TRBJ1-4|TRBD1
TGCAGCGGGGCGGCAGGGGGCGAGGGTGAAAAACTGTTTTTT
CSGAAGGEGEKLFF
>few|TRBV19|TRBJ1-1|TRBD1
TGTGCCAGTGGTACCGGGACAGGGGGATCAGACACTGAAGCTTTCTTT
CASGTGTGGSDTEAFF
>few|TRBV11-2|TRBJ1-1|NA
TGTGCCAGCAGCCTAACTCAGAACACTGAAGCTTTCTTT
CASSLTQNTEAFF
>medium-sized|TRBV4-1|TRBJ1-4|NA
TGCGCCAGCAGCCTCCGGGACGGAGGAAATGAAAAACTGTTTTTT
CASSLRDGGNEKLFF
>few|TRBV29-1|TRBJ1-2|NA
TGCAGCGTTGATGGGGGACTAGGGGACTATGGCTACACCTTC
CSVDGGLGDYGYTF
>NA|TRBV2|TRBJ1-4|TRBD1
TGTGCCAGCAGGGGGGACAGGATCGGAGAAAAACTGTTTTTT
CASRGDRIGEKLFF
>medium-sized|TRBV6-5|TRBJ1-6|TRBD1
TGTGCCAGCAGTTACTCGTGGGACAGTTATTCACCCCTCCACTTT
CASSYSWDSYSPLHF
>medium-sized|TRBV12-3/TRBV12-4|TRBJ2-1|NA
TGTGCCAGCAGTTTATCACAGGGACTCCGATTC
CASSLSQGLRF
>few|TRBV2|TRBJ1-5|NA
TGTGCCAGCAGGGAGAGGAAAAATCAGCCCCAGCATTTT
CASRERKNQPQHF
>few|TRBV28|TRBJ2-1|NA
TGTGCCAGCAGTGCTTGGATAGCGTCGGGGAATGAGCAGTTCTTC
CASSAWIASGNEQFF
>NA|TRBV28|TRBJ2-1|NA
TGCGCCAGCAGTTTATTAAGGAGTCGGCAGTTCTTC
CASSLLRSRQFF
>medium-sized|TRBV5-4|TRBJ1-2|TRBD1
TGTGCCAGCAGCCATTCAGGGGGCCCTGGCTACACCTTC
CASSHSGGPGYTF